This T cell receptor beta chain was profiled in a study of blood T cell repertoires in COVID-19. Study details: The origin of the acute and convalescent COVID-19 samples was the United States, Italy and Spain. PBMCs, B-cell-depleted T cells, or T cells were the source of the cDNA or gDNA that made up the material.

Germline V gene lookup returns CDR1 SEHNR and CDR2 FQNEAQ (reference sequence). The CDR3 length is 17 residues. J was trimmed by 5 bases and V by 2 bases; bases with no gene match: 9. Authors' data handling: Amplified reference gene primers provided the basis for estimating nucleated cell counts. Sequencing was performed with immunoSEQ multiplex PCR; in TCRdb, only in-frame clones are kept and a portion is missing. Clonal size and the V and J genes are those of that table, whereas D and trimming came from the DNA. The sample shows roughly 100,000 clones, roughly 85% of them seen only once. V gene TRBV7-9 combines with J gene TRBJ2-1; the match to TRBD2 covers 10 bases. Specimen: peripheral blood. The source of this sequence is a woman over 75 with acute or convalescent COVID-19. The chain's CDR3 is CASSLIRLAGDHNEQFF. CDR3 coding DNA: TGTGCCAGCAGCTTAATTCGGCTAGCGGGAGACCACAATGAGCAGTTCTTC.